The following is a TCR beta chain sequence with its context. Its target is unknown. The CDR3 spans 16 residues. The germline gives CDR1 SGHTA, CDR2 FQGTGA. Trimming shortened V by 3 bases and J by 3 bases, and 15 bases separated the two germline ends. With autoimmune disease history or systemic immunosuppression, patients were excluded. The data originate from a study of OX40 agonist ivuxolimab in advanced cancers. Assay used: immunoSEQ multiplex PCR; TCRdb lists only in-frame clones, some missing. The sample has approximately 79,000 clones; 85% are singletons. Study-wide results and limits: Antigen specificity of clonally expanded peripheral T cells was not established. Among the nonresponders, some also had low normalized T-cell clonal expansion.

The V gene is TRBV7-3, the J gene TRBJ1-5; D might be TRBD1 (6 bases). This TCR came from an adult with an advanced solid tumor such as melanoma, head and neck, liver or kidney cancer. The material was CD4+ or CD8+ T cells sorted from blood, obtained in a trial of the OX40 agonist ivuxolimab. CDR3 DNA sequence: TGTGCCAGCAGCTTCGGACAGTTAGCTTCCAATCAGCCCCAGCATTTT. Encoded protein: CASSFGQLASNQPQHF.